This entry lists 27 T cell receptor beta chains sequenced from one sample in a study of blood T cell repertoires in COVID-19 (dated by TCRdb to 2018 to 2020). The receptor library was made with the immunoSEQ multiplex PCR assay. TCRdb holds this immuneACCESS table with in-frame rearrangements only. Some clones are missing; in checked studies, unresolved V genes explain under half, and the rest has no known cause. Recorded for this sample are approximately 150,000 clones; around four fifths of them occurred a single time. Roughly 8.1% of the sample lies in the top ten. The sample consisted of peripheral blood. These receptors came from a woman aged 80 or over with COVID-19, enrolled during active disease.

CDR3 region: CASSIGSIGGGRQFF. As DNA, the CDR3 is TGTGCCAGTAGTATCGGGAGTATTGGGGGAGGGCGGCAGTTCTTC. This chain joins TRBV19 and TRBJ2-1; 7 nucleotides match TRBD2. After removal of 3 bases from V and 12 bases from J, the junction contained 14 bases not matched to a gene. Per germline, CDR1 LNHDA and CDR2 SQIVND (reference sequence). The CDR3 totals 15 residues.

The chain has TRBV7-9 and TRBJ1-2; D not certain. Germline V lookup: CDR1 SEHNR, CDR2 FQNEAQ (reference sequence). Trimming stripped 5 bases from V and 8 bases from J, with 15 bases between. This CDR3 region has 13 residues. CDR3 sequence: CASSLLGDLGYTF. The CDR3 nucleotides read TGTGCCAGCAGCCTCCTTGGAGATCTCGGCTACACCTTC. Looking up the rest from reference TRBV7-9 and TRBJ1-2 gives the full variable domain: DTGVSQNPRHKITKRGQNVTFRCDPISEHNRLYWYRQTLGQGPEFLTYFQNEAQLEKSRLLSDRFSAERPKGSFSTLEIQRTEQGDSAMYLCASSLLGDLGYTFGSGTRLTVV.

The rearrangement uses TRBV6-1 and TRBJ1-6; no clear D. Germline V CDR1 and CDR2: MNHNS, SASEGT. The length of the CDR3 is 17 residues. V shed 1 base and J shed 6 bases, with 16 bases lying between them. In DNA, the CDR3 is TGTGCCAGCAGTGAAGTAGCGGGAGATATTCCTAATTCACCCCTCCACTTT. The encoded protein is CASSEVAGDIPNSPLHF.

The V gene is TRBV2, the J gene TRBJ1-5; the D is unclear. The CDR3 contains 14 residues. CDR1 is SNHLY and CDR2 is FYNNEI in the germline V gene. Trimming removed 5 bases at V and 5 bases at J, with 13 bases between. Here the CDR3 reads CASSYLEFHQPQHF. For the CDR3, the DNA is TGTGCCAGCAGTTACCTCGAGTTTCATCAGCCCCAGCATTTT.

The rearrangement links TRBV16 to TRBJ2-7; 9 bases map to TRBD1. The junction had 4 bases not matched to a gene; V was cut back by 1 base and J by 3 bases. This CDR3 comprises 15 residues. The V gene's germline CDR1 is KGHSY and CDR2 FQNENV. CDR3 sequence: CASSQWTGANYEQYF. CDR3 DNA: TGTGCCAGCAGCCAATGGACAGGGGCAAACTACGAGCAGTACTTC. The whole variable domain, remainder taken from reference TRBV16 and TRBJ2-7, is GEEVAQTPKHLVRGEGQKAKLYCAPIKGHSYVFWYQQVLKNEFKFLISFQNENVFDETGMPKERFSAKCLPNSPCSLEIQATKLEDSAVYFCASSQWTGANYEQYFGPGTRLTVT.

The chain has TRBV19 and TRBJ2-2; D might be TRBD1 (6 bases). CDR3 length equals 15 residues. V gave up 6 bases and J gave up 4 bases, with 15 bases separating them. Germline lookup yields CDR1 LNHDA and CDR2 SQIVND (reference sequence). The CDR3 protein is CASRRTGQLTGELFF. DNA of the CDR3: TGTGCCAGTAGAAGAACGGGACAACTCACCGGGGAGCTGTTTTTT.

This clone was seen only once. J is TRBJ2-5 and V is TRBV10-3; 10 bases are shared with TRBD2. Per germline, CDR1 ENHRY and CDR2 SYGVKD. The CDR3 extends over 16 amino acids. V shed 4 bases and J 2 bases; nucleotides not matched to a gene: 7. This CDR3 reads CAISGASGGAQETQYF. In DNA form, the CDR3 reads TGTGCCATCAGTGGGGCTAGCGGGGGAGCTCAAGAGACCCAGTACTTC.

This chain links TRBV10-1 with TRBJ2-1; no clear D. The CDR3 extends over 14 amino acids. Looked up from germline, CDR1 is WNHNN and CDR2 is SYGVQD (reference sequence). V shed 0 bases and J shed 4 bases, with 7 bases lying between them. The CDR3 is CASSESPVYNEQFF. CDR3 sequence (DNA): TGCGCCAGCAGTGAGTCCCCTGTATACAATGAGCAGTTCTTC.

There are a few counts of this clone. DNA of the CDR3: TGTGCCAGCAGCTTGGCCAGTCGGGTCCTCGGAGGGAACACTGAAGCTTTCTTT. Its protein is CASSLASRVLGGNTEAFF. V and J are TRBV5-6 and TRBJ1-1; no definite D call. V lost 0 bases and J 1 base, leaving 19 bases between the germline ends. The germline gives CDR1 SGHDT, CDR2 YYEEEE. CDR3 length: 18 residues.

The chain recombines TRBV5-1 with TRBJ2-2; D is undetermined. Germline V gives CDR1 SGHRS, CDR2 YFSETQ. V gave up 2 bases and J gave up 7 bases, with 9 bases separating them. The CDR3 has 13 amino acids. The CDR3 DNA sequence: TGCGCCAGCAGCTTTATCTATGACGGGGAGCTGTTTTTT. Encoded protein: CASSFIYDGELFF. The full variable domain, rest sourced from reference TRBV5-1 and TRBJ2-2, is KAGVTQTPRYLIKTRGQQVTLSCSPISGHRSVSWYQQTPGQGLQFLFEYFSETQRNKGNFPGRFSGRQFSNSRSEMNVSTLELGDSALYLCASSFIYDGELFFGEGSRLTVL.

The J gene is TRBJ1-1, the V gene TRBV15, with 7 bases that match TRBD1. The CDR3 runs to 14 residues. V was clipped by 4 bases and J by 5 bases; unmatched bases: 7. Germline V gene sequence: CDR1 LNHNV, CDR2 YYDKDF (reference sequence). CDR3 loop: CATSIRGLRTEAFF. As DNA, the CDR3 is TGTGCCACCAGCATTAGGGGGCTGCGGACTGAAGCTTTCTTT.

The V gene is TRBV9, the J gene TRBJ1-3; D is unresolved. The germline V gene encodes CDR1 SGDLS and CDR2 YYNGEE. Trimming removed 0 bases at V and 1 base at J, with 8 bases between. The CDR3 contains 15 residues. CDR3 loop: CASSVGGRSGNTIYF. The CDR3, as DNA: TGTGCCAGCAGCGTAGGAGGGAGATCTGGAAACACCATATATTTT.

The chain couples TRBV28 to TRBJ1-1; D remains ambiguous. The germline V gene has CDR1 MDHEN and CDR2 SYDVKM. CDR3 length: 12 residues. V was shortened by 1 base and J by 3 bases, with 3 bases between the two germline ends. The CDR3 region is CASSLSDTEAFF. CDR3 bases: TGTGCCAGCAGTTTATCGGACACTGAAGCTTTCTTT.

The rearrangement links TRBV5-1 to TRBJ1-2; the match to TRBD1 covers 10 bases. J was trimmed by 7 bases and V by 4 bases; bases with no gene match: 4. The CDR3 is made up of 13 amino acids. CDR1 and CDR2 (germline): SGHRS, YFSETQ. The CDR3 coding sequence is TGCGCCAGCAGCCCGGACAGGGGGAGTGGCTACACCTTC. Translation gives CASSPDRGSGYTF. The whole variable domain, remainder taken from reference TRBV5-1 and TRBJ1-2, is KAGVTQTPRYLIKTRGQQVTLSCSPISGHRSVSWYQQTPGQGLQFLFEYFSETQRNKGNFPGRFSGRQFSNSRSEMNVSTLELGDSALYLCASSPDRGSGYTFGSGTRLTVV.

The CDR3 loop reads CASSLDRLGNTIYF. Here the CDR3 DNA reads TGTGCCAGCAGCTTAGACAGATTAGGAAACACCATATATTTT. The chain is built from TRBV7-8 and TRBJ1-3; unclear D gene. Per the germline V gene, CDR1 is SGHVS and CDR2 is FQNEAQ. The V end was cut by 1 base, the J end by 4 bases, with 8 bases between. The CDR3 extends over 14 amino acids.

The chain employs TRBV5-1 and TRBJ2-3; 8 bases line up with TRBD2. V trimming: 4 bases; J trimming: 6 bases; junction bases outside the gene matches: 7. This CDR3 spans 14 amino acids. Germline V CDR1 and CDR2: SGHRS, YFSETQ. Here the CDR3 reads CASSPIAGSDTQYF. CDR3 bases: TGCGCCAGCAGCCCGATAGCGGGATCCGATACGCAGTATTTT. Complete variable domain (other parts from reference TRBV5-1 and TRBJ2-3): KAGVTQTPRYLIKTRGQQVTLSCSPISGHRSVSWYQQTPGQGLQFLFEYFSETQRNKGNFPGRFSGRQFSNSRSEMNVSTLELGDSALYLCASSPIAGSDTQYFGPGTRLTVL.

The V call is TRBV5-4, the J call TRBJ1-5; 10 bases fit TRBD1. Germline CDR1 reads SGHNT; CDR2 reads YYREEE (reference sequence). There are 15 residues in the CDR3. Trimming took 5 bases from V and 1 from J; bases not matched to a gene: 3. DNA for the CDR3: TGTGCCAGCAGTCCGGACAGGGGGAGCAATCAGCCCCAGCATTTT. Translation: CASSPDRGSNQPQHF.

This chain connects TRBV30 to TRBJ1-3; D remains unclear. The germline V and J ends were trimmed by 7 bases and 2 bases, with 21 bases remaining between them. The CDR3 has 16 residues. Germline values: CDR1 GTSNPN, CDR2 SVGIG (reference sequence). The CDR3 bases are TGTGCCTTCAAGCCCTCAATTGAGGCAACTGGAAACACCATATATTTT. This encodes CAFKPSIEATGNTIYF.

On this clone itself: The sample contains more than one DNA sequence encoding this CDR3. The CDR3 DNA is TGTGCCAGTAGGGACAGGGCTGGAAACACCATATATTTT. It specifies CASRDRAGNTIYF. The V and J genes are TRBV19 and TRBJ1-3; 8 bases align to TRBD1. Unmatched junction bases numbered 0, after V lost 6 bases and J lost 2 bases. The germline V gene has CDR1 LNHDA and CDR2 SQIVND (reference sequence). There are 13 residues in the CDR3.

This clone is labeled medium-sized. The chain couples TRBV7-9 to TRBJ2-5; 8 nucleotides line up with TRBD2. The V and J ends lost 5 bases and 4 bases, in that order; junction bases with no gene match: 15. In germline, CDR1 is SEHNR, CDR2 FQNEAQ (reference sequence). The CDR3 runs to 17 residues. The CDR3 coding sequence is TGTGCCAGCAGCCTGCGGAGGATGGGCGGGAGGAGAGAGACCCAGTACTTC. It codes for CASSLRRMGGRRETQYF.

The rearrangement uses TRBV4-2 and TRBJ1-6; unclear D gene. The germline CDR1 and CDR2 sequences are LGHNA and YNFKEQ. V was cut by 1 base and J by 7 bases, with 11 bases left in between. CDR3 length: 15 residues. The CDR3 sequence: CASSQADAVNSPLHF. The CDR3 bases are TGTGCCAGCAGCCAAGCAGATGCAGTAAATTCACCCCTCCACTTT.

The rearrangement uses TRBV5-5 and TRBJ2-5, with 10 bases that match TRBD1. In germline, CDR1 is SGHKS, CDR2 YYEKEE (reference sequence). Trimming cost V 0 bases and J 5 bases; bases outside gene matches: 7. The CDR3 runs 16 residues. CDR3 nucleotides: TGTGCCAGCAGCTTGGGGGGACAGGGGCCGGTCGAGACCCAGTACTTC. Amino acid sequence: CASSLGGQGPVETQYF.

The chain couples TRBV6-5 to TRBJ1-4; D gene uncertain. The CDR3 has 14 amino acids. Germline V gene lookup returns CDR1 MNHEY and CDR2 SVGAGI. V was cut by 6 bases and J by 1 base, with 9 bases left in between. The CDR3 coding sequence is TGTGCCAGCAGCAACCGAGAAACTAATGAAAAACTGTTTTTT. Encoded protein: CASSNRETNEKLFF.

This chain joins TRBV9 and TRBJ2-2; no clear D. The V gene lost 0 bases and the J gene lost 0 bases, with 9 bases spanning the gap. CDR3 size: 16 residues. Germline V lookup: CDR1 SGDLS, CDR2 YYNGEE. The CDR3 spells CASSVVGRANTGELFF. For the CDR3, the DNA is TGTGCCAGCAGCGTAGTTGGGCGCGCGAACACCGGGGAGCTGTTTTTT.

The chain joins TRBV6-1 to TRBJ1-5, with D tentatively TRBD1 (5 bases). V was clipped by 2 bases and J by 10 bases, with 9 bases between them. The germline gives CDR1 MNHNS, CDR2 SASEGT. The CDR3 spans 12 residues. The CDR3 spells CASSEQGNPQHF. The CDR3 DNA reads TGTGCCAGCAGTGAACAGGGCAACCCCCAGCATTTT.

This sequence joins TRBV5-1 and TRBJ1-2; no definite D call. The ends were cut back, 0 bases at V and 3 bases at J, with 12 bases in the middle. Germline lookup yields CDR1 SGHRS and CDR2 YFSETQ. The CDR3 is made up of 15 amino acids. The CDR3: CASSLAPVPDYGYTF. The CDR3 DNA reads TGCGCCAGCAGCTTGGCCCCTGTCCCGGACTATGGCTACACCTTC.

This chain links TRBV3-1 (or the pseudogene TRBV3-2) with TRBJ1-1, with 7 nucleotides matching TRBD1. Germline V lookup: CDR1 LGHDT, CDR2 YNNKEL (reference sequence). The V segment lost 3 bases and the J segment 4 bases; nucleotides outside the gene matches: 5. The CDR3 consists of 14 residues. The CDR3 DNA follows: TGTGCCAGCAGCCAGACAGGGCTCGGCACTGAAGCTTTCTTT. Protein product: CASSQTGLGTEAFF.